Included here is one T cell receptor beta chain sequence, with context. The target antigen is unknown. The entry originates in a study of beta chain features in type 1 diabetes. Study results and limitations: When Type 1 diabetes patients were examined, their TCRB CDR3s proved moderately but significantly shorter in all four CD4+ subsets. Patients with type 1 diabetes showed fewer VDJ junction insertions and more deletions.

Expressed TCRB transcripts were sequenced because the isolated RNA had all been reverse transcribed beforehand. TCRdb's copy holds only in-frame clones and misses some; the assay was immunoSEQ multiplex PCR. The sample shows 150,000 to 200,000 clones, around 9.7% of them seen only once. The CDR3 contains 15 residues. CDR1 and CDR2 from the germline V gene are SGHRS and YFSETQ. The receptor was isolated from a woman aged 25-40 years with type 1 diabetes. The J gene is TRBJ2-5, the V gene TRBV5-1, with 14 bases aligning to TRBD2. The J call is uncertain, as TRBJ2-7 better fits the DNA end. The sequencing sample was made of central memory CD4+ T cells from blood. CDR3 protein: CASSTGTSGSREQYF. For the CDR3, the DNA is TGCGCCAGCAGCACAGGGACTAGCGGGAGCCGCGAGCAGTACTTC.